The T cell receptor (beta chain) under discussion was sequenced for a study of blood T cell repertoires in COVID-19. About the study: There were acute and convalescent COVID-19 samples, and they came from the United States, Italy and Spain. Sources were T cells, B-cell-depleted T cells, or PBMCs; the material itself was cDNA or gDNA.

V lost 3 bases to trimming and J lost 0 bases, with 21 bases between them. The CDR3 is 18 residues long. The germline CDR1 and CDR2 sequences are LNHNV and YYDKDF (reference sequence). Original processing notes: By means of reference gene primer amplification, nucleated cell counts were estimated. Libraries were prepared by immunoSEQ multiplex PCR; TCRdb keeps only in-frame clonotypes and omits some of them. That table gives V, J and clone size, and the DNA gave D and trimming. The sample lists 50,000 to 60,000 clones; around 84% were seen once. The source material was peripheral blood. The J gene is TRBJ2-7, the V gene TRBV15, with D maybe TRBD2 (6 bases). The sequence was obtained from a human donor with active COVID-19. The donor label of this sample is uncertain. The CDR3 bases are TGTGCCACCAGCAGTTTATCATCGCTCGCTAGCGTCTCCTACGAGCAGTACTTC. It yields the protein CATSSLSSLASVSYEQYF.